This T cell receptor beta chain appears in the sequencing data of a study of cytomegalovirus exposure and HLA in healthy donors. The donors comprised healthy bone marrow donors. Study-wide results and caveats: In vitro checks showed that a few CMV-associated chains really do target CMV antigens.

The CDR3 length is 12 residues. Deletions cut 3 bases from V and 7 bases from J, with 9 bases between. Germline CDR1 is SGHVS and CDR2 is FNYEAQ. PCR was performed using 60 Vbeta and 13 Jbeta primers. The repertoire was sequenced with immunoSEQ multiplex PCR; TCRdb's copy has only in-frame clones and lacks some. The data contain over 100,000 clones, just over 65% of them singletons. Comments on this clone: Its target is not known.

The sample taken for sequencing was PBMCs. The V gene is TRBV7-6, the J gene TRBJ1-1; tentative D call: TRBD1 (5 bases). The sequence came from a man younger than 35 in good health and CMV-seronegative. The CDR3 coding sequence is TGTGCCAGCAGCTTGGGGCGCGGTGAAGCTTTCTTT. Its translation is CASSLGRGEAFF.